These 29 T cell receptor beta chains were all obtained from the same sample, sequenced in a study of T cells expressing NK-cell markers (dated by TCRdb to about 2020). The method behind the library was 5' RACE. This sample was sequenced with an Illumina HiSeq 2000. TCRdb reprocessed the reads; each CDR3 protein sequence makes one entry, and DNA is unavailable. This sample's table carries about 150,000 distinct CDR3 sequences. The ten biggest clones cover around 21% of the sample. Input material: blood T cells: a sorted CD56 or NKG2C T cell subset, CD4+ or CD8+ T cells, or bulk PBMC T cells (not recorded which). All receptors derive from a man aged 18-69 years in good health.

The chain recombines TRBV13 with TRBJ1-1. This CDR3 comprises 13 residues. The germline V gene has CDR1 PRHDT and CDR2 FYEKMQ (reference sequence). CDR3 sequence reads: CASSSDIQVEAFF.

The chain uses TRBV28 and TRBJ1-2. This CDR3 comprises 15 residues. CDR1 and CDR2 (germline): MDHEN, SYDVKM. CDR3 protein: CASSQHWTANYGYTF.

The chain employs TRBV7-8 and TRBJ1-2; the D call from TCRdb, TRBD1, cannot be confirmed without DNA. CDR3 length equals 16 residues. The germline CDR1 and CDR2 sequences are SGHVS and FQNEAQ. CDR3 sequence: CASSLAEVTGPYGYTF.

V and J are TRBV7-9 and TRBJ2-2; the D call of TRBD1 rests on TCRdb alone, since no DNA is present to check it. Germline assignment: CDR1 SEHNR and CDR2 FQNEAQ (reference sequence). There are 16 residues in the CDR3. CDR3 residues: CASSLVGGENTGELFF.

The chain carries TRBV18 and TRBJ1-1. CDR1 is KGHSH, CDR2 LQKENI, per germline. This CDR3 region has 14 residues. CDR3 loop: CASSRSDGNTEAFF. The full variable domain, completed using reference TRBV18 and TRBJ1-1, is NAGVMQNPRHLVRRRGQEARLRCSPMKGHSHVYWYRQLPEEGLKFMVYLQKENIIDESGMPKERFSAEFPKEGPSILRIQQVVRGDSAAYFCASSRSDGNTEAFFGQGTRLTVV.

The chain uses TRBV20-1 and TRBJ1-5. CDR3 length: 16 residues. Per germline, CDR1 DFQATT and CDR2 SNEGSKA (reference sequence). CDR3 amino acids: CSALWGSSGSNQPQHF.

The chain employs TRBV7-9 and TRBJ2-7; lacking DNA, the TRBD2 call made by TCRdb goes unchecked. This CDR3 is 16 amino acids long. Per the germline V gene, CDR1 is SEHNR and CDR2 is FQNEAQ (reference sequence). The chain's CDR3 is CASSLLPGPVSYEQYF.

This chain joins TRBV25-1 and TRBJ1-2; checking the TCRdb D call of TRBD1 is not possible without DNA. The CDR3 contains 12 residues. Germline CDR1 reads MGHDK; CDR2 reads SYGVNS. Here the CDR3 reads CASGENRDGYTF.

V gene TRBV15 combines with J gene TRBJ2-7. Germline lookup yields CDR1 LNHNV and CDR2 YYDKDF (reference sequence). The CDR3 runs 15 residues. The CDR3 spells CATSRDQIYSYEQYF.

This chain uses TRBV6-4 with TRBJ2-3; TCRdb's assignment of TRBD2 cannot be checked, as there is no DNA. Germline V lookup: CDR1 MRHNA, CDR2 SNTAGT. The CDR3 spans 16 residues. This CDR3 is CASSTGAGGSTDTQYF.

The V call is TRBV27, the J call TRBJ2-3. CDR3 size: 16 residues. CDR1 is MNHEY and CDR2 is SMNVEV in the germline V gene (reference sequence). This CDR3 reads CASSDPRALGTDTQYF.

The chain links TRBV7-9 to TRBJ2-2; TCRdb proposes TRBD1, but this gene call is untestable without DNA. Germline CDR1 SEHNR, CDR2 FQNEAQ (reference sequence). CDR3 length: 15 residues. CDR3 region: CASSSRGGWTGELFF.

The rearrangement links TRBV25-1 to TRBJ1-1. Germline V gene sequence: CDR1 MGHDK, CDR2 SYGVNS. CDR3 length: 13 amino acids. CDR3: CASSDYTYTEAFF.

The chain is built from TRBV15 and TRBJ1-1. This CDR3 contains 14 residues. CDR1 and CDR2 (germline): LNHNV, YYDKDF (reference sequence). The CDR3 protein is CATSRELAGAEAFF.

The chain has TRBV29-1 and TRBJ1-1; TCRdb reports TRBD1, a call that lacks DNA to check it against. Looked up from germline, CDR1 is SQVTM and CDR2 is ANQGSEA. This CDR3 contains 12 residues. This chain's CDR3 is CSDGQLNTEAFF.

The V gene is TRBV27, the J gene TRBJ2-2; TCRdb selects TRBD1, and the lack of DNA leaves this call unchecked. Germline lookup yields CDR1 MNHEY and CDR2 SMNVEV (reference sequence). The CDR3 runs 19 residues. The chain's CDR3 is CASSRDRQGSWLDTGELFF.

This chain joins TRBV12-3 or TRBV12-4 and TRBJ2-1; checking the TCRdb D call of TRBD1 is not possible without DNA. The CDR3 is made up of 14 amino acids. The CDR3 region is CASSLVGGYNEQFF.

The chain uses TRBV3-1 and TRBJ2-4. The CDR3 extends over 14 amino acids. Per germline, CDR1 LGHDT and CDR2 YNNKEL (reference sequence). The CDR3 reads CASSQDSSKNIQYF.

The gene calls are TRBV5-1 and TRBJ1-1; the D gene TCRdb calls, TRBD1, cannot be checked with no DNA. Germline CDR1 is SGHRS and CDR2 is YFSETQ. This CDR3 comprises 17 residues. This CDR3 reads CASSLAWDKGFNTEAFF.

The chain is built from TRBV20-1 and TRBJ2-7; the TCRdb D gene call, TRBD2, has no DNA to confirm it. CDR3 length equals 19 residues. The V gene's germline CDR1 is DFQATT and CDR2 SNEGSKA (reference sequence). CDR3 in amino acids: CSVKLGASGGERSSYEQYF.

The chain recombines TRBV5-6 with TRBJ2-3. This CDR3 region has 15 residues. In germline, CDR1 is SGHDT, CDR2 YYEEEE. The CDR3 here is CASSSTNSGVDTQYF. The full variable domain, its missing parts supplied by reference TRBV5-6 and TRBJ2-3, is DAGVTQSPTHLIKTRGQQVTLRCSPKSGHDTVSWYQQALGQGPQFIFQYYEEEERQRGNFPDRFSGHQFPNYSSELNVNALLLGDSALYLCASSSTNSGVDTQYFGPGTRLTVL.

CDR3 loop: CATTPGPNTGELFF. This rearrangement joins TRBV15 to TRBJ2-2; without DNA, the TCRdb call of TRBD1 cannot be checked. Germline values: CDR1 LNHNV, CDR2 YYDKDF (reference sequence). This CDR3 is built from 14 residues.

The rearrangement joins TRBV3-1 to TRBJ2-1. The CDR3 totals 16 residues. Germline V gene sequence: CDR1 LGHDT, CDR2 YNNKEL (reference sequence). CDR3 sequence reads: CASSQEHQNLYNEQFF.

The chain is built from TRBV5-5 and TRBJ1-1. The CDR3 extends over 14 amino acids. Germline V gene lookup returns CDR1 SGHKS and CDR2 YYEKEE (reference sequence). This CDR3 reads CASTPEGGGTEAFF.

The chain recombines TRBV7-6 with TRBJ2-5; absent DNA, TCRdb's TRBD1 call cannot be checked. The CDR3 is 15 amino acids. CDR1 and CDR2 (germline): SGHVS, FNYEAQ. The CDR3 here is CASSQRDRGQETQYF.

The chain recombines TRBV11-2 with TRBJ1-1. This CDR3 region has 11 residues. CDR1 SGHAT and CDR2 FQNNGV come from the germline V gene. CDR3 residues: CASSKVTEAFF.

This rearrangement joins TRBV24-1 to TRBJ2-2; TCRdb returns TRBD1, unconfirmable since there is no DNA. Germline lookup yields CDR1 KGHDR and CDR2 SFDVKD. The CDR3 is made up of 14 amino acids. This CDR3 reads CATARDSDTGELFF.

The V and J genes are TRBV20-1 and TRBJ2-3; TCRdb picks TRBD1, but there is no DNA to check that call. CDR1 and CDR2 from the germline V gene are DFQATT and SNEGSKA (reference sequence). CDR3 size: 18 residues. CDR3 residues: CSASGWSGGLGSADTQYF.

The chain joins TRBV11-2 to TRBJ2-2. Per the germline V gene, CDR1 is SGHAT and CDR2 is FQNNGV. The CDR3 extends over 18 amino acids. CDR3 loop: CASSSDGAWWVNTGELFF. The complete variable domain, with remaining parts taken from reference TRBV11-2 and TRBJ2-2, reads EAGVAQSPRYKIIEKRQSVAFWCNPISGHATLYWYQQILGQGPKLLIQFQNNGVVDDSQLPKDRFSAERLKGVDSTLKIQPAKLEDSAVYLCASSSDGAWWVNTGELFFGEGSRLTVL.